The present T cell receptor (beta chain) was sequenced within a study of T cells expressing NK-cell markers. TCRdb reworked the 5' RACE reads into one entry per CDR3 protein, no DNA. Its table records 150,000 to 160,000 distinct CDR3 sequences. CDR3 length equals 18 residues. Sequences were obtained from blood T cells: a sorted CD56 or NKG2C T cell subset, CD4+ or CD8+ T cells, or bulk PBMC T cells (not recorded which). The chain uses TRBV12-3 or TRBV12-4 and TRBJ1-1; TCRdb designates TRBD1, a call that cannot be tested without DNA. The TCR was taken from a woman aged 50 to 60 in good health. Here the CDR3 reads CASISPGGQGAWNTEAFF.